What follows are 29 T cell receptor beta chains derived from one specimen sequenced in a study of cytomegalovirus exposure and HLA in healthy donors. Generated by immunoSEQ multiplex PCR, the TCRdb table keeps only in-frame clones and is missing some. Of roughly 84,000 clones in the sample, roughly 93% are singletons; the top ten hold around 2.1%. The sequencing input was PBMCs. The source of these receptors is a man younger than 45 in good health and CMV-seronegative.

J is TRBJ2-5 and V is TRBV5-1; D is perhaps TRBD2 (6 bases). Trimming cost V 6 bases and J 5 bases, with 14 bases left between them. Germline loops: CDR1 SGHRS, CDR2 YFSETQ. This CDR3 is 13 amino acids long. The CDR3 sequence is CASTRRESETQYF. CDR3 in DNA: TGCGCCAGCACTAGGCGGGAATCGGAGACCCAGTACTTC. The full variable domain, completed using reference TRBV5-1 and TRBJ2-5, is KAGVTQTPRYLIKTRGQQVTLSCSPISGHRSVSWYQQTPGQGLQFLFEYFSETQRNKGNFPGRFSGRQFSNSRSEMNVSTLELGDSALYLCASTRRESETQYFGPGTRLLVL.

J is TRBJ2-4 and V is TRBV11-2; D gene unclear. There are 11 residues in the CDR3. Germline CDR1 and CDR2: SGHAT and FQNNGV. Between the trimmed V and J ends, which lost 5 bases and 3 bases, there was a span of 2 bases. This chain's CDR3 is CASSHKNIQYF. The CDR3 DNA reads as TGTGCCAGCAGCCACAAAAACATTCAGTACTTC.

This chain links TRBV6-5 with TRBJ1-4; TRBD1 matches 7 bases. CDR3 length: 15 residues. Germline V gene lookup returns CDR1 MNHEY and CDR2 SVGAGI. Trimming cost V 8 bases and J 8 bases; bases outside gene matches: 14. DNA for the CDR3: TGTGCCAGCGCCTTAAACAGGGGTTGGTACGAAAAACTGTTTTTT. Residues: CASALNRGWYEKLFF.

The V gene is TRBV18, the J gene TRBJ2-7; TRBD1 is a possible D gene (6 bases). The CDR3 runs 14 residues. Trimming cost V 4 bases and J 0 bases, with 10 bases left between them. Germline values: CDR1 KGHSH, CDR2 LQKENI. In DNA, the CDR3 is TGTGCCAGCTCACGCTGGGACACCTCCTACGAGCAGTACTTC. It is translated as CASSRWDTSYEQYF. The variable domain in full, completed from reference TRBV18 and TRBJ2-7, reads NAGVMQNPRHLVRRRGQEARLRCSPMKGHSHVYWYRQLPEEGLKFMVYLQKENIIDESGMPKERFSAEFPKEGPSILRIQQVVRGDSAAYFCASSRWDTSYEQYFGPGTRLTVT.

The CDR3 here is CAWSLTGTGGETQYF. CDR3 DNA: TGTGCCTGGAGTCTCACGGGGACAGGGGGAGAGACCCAGTACTTC. The V and J genes are TRBV30 and TRBJ2-5; 11 bases line up with TRBD1. The CDR3 covers 15 residues. Germline loops: CDR1 GTSNPN, CDR2 SVGIG (reference sequence). The V gene end was trimmed by 2 bases and the J gene end by 4 bases; junction bases not matched to a gene: 6.

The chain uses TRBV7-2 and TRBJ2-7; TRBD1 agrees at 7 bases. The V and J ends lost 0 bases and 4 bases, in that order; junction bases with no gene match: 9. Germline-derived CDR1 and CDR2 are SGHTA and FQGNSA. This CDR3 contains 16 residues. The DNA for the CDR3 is TGTGCCAGCAGCTTAGCGGTGGGGGACAGTTCATACGAGCAGTACTTC. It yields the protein CASSLAVGDSSYEQYF.

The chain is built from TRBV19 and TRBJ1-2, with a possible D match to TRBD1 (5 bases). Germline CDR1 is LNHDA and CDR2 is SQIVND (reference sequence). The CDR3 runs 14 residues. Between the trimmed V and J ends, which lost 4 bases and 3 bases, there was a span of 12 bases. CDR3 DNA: TGTGCCAGTAGTACGGCTGGAGGGGACTATGGCTACACCTTC. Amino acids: CASSTAGGDYGYTF.

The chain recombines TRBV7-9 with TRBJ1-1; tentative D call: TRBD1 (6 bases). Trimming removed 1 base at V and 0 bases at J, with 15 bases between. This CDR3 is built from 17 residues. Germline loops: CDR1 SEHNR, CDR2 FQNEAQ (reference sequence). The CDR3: CASSLGGGRGLNTEAFF. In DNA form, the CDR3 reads TGTGCCAGCAGCTTAGGTGGCGGCAGGGGATTGAACACTGAAGCTTTCTTT.

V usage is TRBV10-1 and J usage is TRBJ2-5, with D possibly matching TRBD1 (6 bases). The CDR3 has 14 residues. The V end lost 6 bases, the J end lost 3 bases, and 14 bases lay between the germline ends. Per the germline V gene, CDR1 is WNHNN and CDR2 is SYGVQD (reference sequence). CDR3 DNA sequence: TGCGCCAGCAGCCCCAGGGGATTAGAAGAGACCCAGTACTTC. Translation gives CASSPRGLEETQYF.

CDR3 region: CASSIDAGSGANVLTF. The CDR3 coding sequence is TGTGCCAGTAGTATAGATGCCGGGTCTGGGGCCAACGTCCTGACTTTC. The chain recombines TRBV19 with TRBJ2-6; D uncertain. Germline V gene lookup returns CDR1 LNHDA and CDR2 SQIVND (reference sequence). CDR3 size: 16 residues. Deletions cut 0 bases from V and 1 base from J, with 7 bases between.

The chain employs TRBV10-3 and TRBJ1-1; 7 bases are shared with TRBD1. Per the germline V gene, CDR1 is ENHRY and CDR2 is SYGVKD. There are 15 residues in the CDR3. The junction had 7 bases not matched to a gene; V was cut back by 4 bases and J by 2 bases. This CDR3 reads CAISARGQINTEAFF. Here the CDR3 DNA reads TGTGCCATCAGTGCCCGGGGACAGATAAACACTGAAGCTTTCTTT.

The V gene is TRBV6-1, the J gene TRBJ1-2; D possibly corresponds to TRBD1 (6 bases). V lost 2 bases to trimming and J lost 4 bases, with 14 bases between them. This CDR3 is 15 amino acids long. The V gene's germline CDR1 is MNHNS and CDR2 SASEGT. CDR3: CASSETQGKGYGYTF. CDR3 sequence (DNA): TGTGCCAGCAGTGAAACGCAGGGGAAAGGCTATGGCTACACCTTC.

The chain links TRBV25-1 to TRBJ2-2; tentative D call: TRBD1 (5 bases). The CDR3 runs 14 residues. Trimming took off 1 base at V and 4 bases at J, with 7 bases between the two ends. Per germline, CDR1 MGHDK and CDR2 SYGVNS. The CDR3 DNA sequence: TGTGCCAGCAGTGAATCAGGGTTCACCGGGGAGCTGTTTTTT. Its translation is CASSESGFTGELFF.

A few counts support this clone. CDR3 DNA: TGCGCCAGCAGCTTGGGATCAGGGCAGAAGGAGCAGTACTTC. Translation: CASSLGSGQKEQYF. The chain links TRBV5-1 to TRBJ2-7; D might be TRBD1 (5 bases). Germline loops: CDR1 SGHRS, CDR2 YFSETQ. Trimming shortened V by 0 bases and J by 7 bases, and 14 bases separated the two germline ends. The CDR3 runs 14 residues.

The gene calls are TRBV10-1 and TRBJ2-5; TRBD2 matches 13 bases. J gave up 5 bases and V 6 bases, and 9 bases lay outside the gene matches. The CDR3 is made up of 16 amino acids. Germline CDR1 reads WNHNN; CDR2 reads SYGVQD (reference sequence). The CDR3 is CASSDRLAGGRETQYF. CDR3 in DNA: TGCGCCAGCAGCGACCGACTAGCGGGAGGACGCGAGACCCAGTACTTC.

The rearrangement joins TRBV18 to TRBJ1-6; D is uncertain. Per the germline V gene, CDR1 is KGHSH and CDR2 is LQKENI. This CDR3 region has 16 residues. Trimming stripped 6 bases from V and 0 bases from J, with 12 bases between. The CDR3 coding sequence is TGTGCCAGCTCCCCCGGCGGAAGCTCCTATAATTCACCCCTCCACTTT. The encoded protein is CASSPGGSSYNSPLHF.

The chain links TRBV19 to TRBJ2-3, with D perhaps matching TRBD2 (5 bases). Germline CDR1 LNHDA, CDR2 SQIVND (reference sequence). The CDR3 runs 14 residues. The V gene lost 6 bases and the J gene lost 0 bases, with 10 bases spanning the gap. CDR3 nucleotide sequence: TGTGCCAGTAGGGAAGCGGAGAGCACAGATACGCAGTATTTT. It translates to CASREAESTDTQYF.

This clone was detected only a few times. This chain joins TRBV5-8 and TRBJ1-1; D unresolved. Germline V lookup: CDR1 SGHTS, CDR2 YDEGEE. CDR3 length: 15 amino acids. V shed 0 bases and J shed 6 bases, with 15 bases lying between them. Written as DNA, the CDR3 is TGTGCCAGCAGCTTGGACTTGGGCACGTCTGCTGAAGCTTTCTTT. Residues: CASSLDLGTSAEAFF.

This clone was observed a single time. The CDR3 spells CASSLTGTNTEAFF. The DNA for the CDR3 is TGTGCCAGCAGTTTGACAGGGACGAACACTGAAGCTTTCTTT. This sequence joins TRBV2 and TRBJ1-1, with TRBD1 identical over 7 bases. J gave up 1 base and V 5 bases, and 4 bases lay outside the gene matches. Germline CDR1 is SNHLY and CDR2 is FYNNEI. The CDR3 sequence is 14 residues long.

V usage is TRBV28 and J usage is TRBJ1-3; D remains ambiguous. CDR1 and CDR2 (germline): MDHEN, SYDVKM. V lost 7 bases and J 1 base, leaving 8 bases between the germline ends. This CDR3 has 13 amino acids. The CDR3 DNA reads TGTGCCAGCATCCGGGGATCTGGAAACACCATATATTTT. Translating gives CASIRGSGNTIYF.

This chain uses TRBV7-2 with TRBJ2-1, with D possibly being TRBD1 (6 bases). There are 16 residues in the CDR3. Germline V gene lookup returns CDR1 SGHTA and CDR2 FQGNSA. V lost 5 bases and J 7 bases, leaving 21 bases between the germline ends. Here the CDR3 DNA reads TGTGCCAGCAGCGACAGGCCGCGTGTGGGACGGAATGAGCAGTTCTTC. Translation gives CASSDRPRVGRNEQFF.

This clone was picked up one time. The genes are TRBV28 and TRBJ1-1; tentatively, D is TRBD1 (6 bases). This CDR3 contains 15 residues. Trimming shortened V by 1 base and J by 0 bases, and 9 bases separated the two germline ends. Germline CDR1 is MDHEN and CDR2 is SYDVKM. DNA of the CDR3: TGTGCCAGCAGTTTATCAGGGGTCATGAACACTGAAGCTTTCTTT. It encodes CASSLSGVMNTEAFF.

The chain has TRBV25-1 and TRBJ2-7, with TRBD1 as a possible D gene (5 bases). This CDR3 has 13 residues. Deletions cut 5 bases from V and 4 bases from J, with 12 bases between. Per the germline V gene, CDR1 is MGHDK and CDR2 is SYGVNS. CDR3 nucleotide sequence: TGTGCCAGCAGTCCTGCAGGGTCTTACGAGCAGTACTTC. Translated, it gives CASSPAGSYEQYF.

The CDR3 nucleotides are TGCGCCAGCAGCTGGGGACAGGGTAGAGAGACCCAGTACTTC. This sequence encodes CASSWGQGRETQYF. The chain employs TRBV5-1 and TRBJ2-5, with TRBD1 matching over 9 bases. J was trimmed by 4 bases and V by 3 bases; bases with no gene match: 4. This CDR3 spans 14 amino acids. Looked up from germline, CDR1 is SGHRS and CDR2 is YFSETQ.

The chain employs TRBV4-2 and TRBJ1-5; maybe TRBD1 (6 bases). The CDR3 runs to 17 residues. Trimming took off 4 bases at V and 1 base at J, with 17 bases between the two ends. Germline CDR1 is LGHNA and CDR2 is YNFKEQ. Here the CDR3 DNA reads TGTGCCAGCAGCCCGAGAGGGGGATCCCCCAGCAATCAGCCCCAGCATTTT. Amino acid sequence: CASSPRGGSPSNQPQHF.

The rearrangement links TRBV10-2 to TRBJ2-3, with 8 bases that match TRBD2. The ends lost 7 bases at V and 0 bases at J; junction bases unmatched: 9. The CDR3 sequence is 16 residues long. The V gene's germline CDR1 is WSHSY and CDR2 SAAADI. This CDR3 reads CASKQSTSGSTDTQYF. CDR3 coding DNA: TGCGCCAGCAAGCAGAGCACTAGCGGTAGCACAGATACGCAGTATTTT.

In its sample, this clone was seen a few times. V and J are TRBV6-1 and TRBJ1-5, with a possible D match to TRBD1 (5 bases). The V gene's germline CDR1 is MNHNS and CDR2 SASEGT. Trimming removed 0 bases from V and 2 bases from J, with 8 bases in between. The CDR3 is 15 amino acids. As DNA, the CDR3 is TGTGCCAGCAGTGAAGCGGGGGGACGCAATCAGCCCCAGCATTTT. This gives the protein CASSEAGGRNQPQHF.

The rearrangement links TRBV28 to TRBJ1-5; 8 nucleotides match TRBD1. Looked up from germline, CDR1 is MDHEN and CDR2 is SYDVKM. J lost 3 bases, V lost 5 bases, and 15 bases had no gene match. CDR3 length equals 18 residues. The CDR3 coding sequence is TGTGCCAGCAGTCCGGACAGGGTATTTCCCCAGCCCAATCAGCCCCAGCATTTT. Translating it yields CASSPDRVFPQPNQPQHF.

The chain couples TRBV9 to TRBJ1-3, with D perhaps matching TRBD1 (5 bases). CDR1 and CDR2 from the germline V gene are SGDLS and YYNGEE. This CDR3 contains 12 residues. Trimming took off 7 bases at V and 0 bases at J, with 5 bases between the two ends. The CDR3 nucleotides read TGTGCCAGCGGACACTCTGGAAACACCATATATTTT. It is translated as CASGHSGNTIYF.